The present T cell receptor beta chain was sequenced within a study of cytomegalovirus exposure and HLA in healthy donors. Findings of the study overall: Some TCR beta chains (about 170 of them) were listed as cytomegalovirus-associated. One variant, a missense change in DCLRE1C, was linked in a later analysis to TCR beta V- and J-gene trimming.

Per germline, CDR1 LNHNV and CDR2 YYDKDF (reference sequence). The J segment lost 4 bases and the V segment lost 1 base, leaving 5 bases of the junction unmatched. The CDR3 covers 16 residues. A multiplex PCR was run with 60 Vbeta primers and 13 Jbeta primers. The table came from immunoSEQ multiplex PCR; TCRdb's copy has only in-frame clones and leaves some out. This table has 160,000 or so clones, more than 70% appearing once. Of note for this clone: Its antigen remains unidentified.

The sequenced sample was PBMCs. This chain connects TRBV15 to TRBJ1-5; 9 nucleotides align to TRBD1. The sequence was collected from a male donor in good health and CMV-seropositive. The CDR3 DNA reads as TGTGCCACCAGCAGAGCCCCCGGACAGGGGAATCAGCCCCAGCATTTT. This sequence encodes CATSRAPGQGNQPQHF.